This T cell receptor (gamma chain) stems from a study of γδ T cells in repeated Plasmodium falciparum infection. Vgamma9/Vdelta2+ and Vdelta2-negative gammadelta T cells were flow-sorted from PBMC for bulk sequencing. TCRdb re-processed the multiplex PCR reads via CATT. The repertoire has 27,000 or so gamma-chain clones, more than 1.4% of them found once; the top ten carry roughly a fifth. Study-level results: Vdelta2-negative gammadelta repertoires appeared less diverse and less shared in Malian than Australian children.

The table lists this clone with a few counts. Its cognate antigen is unknown. TCRdb has a much larger clone's protein, which differs at residue 9 from the translation of this DNA, likely because of a read error; what is shown is the protein translated from the DNA. Germline loops: CDR1 VTNTFY, CDR2 YDVSTARD (reference sequence). CDR3 length equals 11 residues. Material for sequencing was gamma-delta T cells from blood. The source of this sequence is a pool of human donors (malaria-infected and uninfected, not separated). The V gene is TRGV3; the J gene was not called. The CDR3 DNA reads TGTGCCACCTGGGGAATTTGGTTCGAGATATTT. Amino acid sequence: CATWGIWFEIF.